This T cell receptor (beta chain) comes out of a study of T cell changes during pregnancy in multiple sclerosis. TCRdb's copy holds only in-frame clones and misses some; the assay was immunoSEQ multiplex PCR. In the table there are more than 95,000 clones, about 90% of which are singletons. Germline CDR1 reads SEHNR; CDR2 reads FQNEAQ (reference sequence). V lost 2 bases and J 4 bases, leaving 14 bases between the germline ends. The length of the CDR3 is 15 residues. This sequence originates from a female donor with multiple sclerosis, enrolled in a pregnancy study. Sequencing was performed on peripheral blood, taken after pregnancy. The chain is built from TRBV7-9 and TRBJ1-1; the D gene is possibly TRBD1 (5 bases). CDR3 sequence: CASSLNRGGSTEAFF. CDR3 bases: TGTGCCAGCAGCTTAAATCGGGGGGGGAGCACTGAAGCTTTCTTT.